The present T cell receptor (beta chain) was sequenced within a study of T cell clonality in common variable immunodeficiency. Findings and limits, study-wide: CVID subjects showed higher TCRbeta clonality than healthy controls. Reportedly, TCR beta sequences from common variable immunodeficiency showed fewer deletions and N-nucleotide insertions.

This CDR3 contains 14 residues. With 3 bases clipped from V and 7 bases from J, the junction kept 8 bases outside the gene matches. CDR1 is GTSNPN and CDR2 is SVGIG in the germline V gene (reference sequence). Many counts were recorded for this clone. Its matching antigen is unknown. The read comes to an end 3 residues before the CDR3 does, leaving the germline J gene to fill in the end. Assay used: immunoSEQ multiplex PCR; TCRdb lists only in-frame clones, some missing. Listed for the sample are over 30,000 clones, none seen a single time. The sequencing sample was made of peripheral blood mononuclear cells. This TCR was sampled from a human donor with common variable immunodeficiency. The V gene is TRBV30, the J gene TRBJ1-2; TRBD1 matches at 10 bases. CDR3 DNA, as far as it was read: TGTGCCTGGAGCCCAGGTGGACAGGGGGTTGGC. Its translation: CAWSPGGQGVG. The whole CDR3 region reads CAWSPGGQGVGYTF.